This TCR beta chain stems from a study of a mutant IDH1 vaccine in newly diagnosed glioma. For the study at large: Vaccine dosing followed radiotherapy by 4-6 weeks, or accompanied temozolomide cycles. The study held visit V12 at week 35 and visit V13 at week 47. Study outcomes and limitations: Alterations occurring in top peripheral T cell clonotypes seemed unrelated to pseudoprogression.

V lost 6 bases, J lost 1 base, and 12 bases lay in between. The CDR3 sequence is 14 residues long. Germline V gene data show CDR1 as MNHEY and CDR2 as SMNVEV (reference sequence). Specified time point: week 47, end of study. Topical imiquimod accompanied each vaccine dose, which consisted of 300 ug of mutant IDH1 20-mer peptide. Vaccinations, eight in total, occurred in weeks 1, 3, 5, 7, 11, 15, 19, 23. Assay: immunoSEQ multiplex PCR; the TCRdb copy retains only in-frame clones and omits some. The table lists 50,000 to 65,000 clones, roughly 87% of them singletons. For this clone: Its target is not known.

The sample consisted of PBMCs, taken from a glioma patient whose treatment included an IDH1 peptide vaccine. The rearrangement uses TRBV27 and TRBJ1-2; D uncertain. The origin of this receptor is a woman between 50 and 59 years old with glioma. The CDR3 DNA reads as TGTGCCAGCAGCTCTTTGGACGGTAACTATGGCTACACCTTC. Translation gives CASSSLDGNYGYTF.